The TCR beta chain described here comes from a study of T cells expressing NK-cell markers. Study-wide context: Eight donors were sequenced, of whom seven were HCMV-seropositive, while the remaining one was HCMV-seronegative.

Each CDR3 protein gets one entry in TCRdb, which reprocessed the 5' RACE reads and gives no DNA. This sample contains 120,000 to 150,000 distinct CDR3 sequences. This sequence was found in a young man in good health. Material: blood T cells: a sorted CD56 or NKG2C T cell subset, CD4+ or CD8+ T cells, or bulk PBMC T cells (not recorded which).

The CDR3 spells CASSYATSGRAGDEQYF. The V gene is TRBV6-2 or TRBV6-3, the J gene TRBJ2-7; TCRdb's D call, TRBD2, is unchecked because there is no DNA. The germline gives CDR1 MNHEY, CDR2 SVGEGT. There are 17 residues in the CDR3.